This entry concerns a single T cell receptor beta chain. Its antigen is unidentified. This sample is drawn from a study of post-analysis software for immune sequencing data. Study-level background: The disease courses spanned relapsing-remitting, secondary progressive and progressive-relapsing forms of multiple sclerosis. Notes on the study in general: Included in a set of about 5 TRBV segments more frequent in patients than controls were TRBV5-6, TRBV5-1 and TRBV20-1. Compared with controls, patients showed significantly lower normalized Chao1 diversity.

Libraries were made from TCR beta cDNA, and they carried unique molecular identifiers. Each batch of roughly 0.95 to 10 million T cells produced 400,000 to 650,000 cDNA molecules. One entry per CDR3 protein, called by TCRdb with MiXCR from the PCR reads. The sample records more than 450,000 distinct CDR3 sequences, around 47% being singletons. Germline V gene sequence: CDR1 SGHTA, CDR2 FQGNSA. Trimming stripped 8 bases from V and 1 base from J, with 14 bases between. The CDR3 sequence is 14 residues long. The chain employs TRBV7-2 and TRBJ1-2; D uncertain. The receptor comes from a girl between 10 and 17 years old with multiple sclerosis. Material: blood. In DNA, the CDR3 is TGTGCCAGCCGTCCGGGGTCGATTAACTATGGCTACACCTTC. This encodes CASRPGSINYGYTF.